These T cell receptor beta chains were read from a single sample in a study of beta chain features in type 1 diabetes. Using immunoSEQ multiplex PCR, the repertoire was profiled, and TCRdb retains in-frame clones only, with some absent. The sample yields 400,000 or so clones, approximately 12% seen once. The sequenced sample consisted of naive CD4+ T cells from blood. The receptors were sampled from a young woman with type 1 diabetes. Each CDR3 is given with its conserved first and last residue. A D gene is named only where the DNA matches it firmly. The size field is filled for only some rows; it gives once, few, many or a size class.

TRBV30	TRBJ2-1	TRBD2	NA	TGTGCCTGGAGTGGGACTAGCGGGAGGGCTGTCTGGAATGAGCAGTTCTTC	CAWSGTSGRAVWNEQFF
TRBV29-1	TRBJ2-7	NA	few	TGCAGCGCCGAGGATGAAACGTCCTACGAGCAGTACTTC	CSAEDETSYEQYF
TRBV4-1	TRBJ2-1	NA	NA	TGCGCCAGCAGCCTGGGCGATAGCGATGAGCAGTTCTTC	CASSLGDSDEQFF
TRBV7-2	TRBJ1-5	NA	NA	TGTGCCAGCAGCTTGGAGGGGAGTCAGCCCCAGCATTTT	CASSLEGSQPQHF
TRBV4-1	TRBJ2-3	TRBD2	NA	TGCGCCAGCAGCTTATCTAGCGGGAGGGCCGGAGATACGCAGTATTTT	CASSLSSGRAGDTQYF
TRBV6-4	TRBJ1-6	NA	NA	TGTGCCAGCAGTGCCACAGTGAATTCACCCCTCCACTTT	CASSATVNSPLHF
TRBV7-9	TRBJ2-7	TRBD1	few	TGTGCCAGCAGCTTAACCGGACAGGGTTTGAGGGAGCAGTACTTC	CASSLTGQGLREQYF
TRBV27	TRBJ2-7	TRBD1	NA	TGTGCCAGCAGCCTAGGGGTGGGGACAGGGGTATACGAGCAGTACTTC	CASSLGVGTGVYEQYF
TRBV7-8	TRBJ2-5	NA	few	TGTGCCAGCTCGACGGGTTTTCGAGAGACCCAGTACTTC	CASSTGFRETQYF
TRBV5-6	TRBJ1-6	NA	few	TGTGCCAGCAGCTTAGGTGCTAGAACCAATTCACCCCTCCACTTT	CASSLGARTNSPLHF
TRBV6-5	TRBJ1-1	NA	NA	TGTGCCAGCAGCGGAGAACCCAGGAACACTGAAGCTTTCTTT	CASSGEPRNTEAFF
TRBV19	TRBJ2-4	NA	few	TGTGCCAGTAGCAGGGTAGCCCTTGAAAACATTCAGTACTTC	CASSRVALENIQYF
TRBV6-6	TRBJ2-3	NA	NA	TGTGCCAGCAGTTACTCATCCAGGGGTAGCACAGATACGCAGTATTTT	CASSYSSRGSTDTQYF
TRBV18	TRBJ2-1	TRBD2	few	TGTGCCAGCTCACCCCAGCGGGGGCTCAATGAGCAGTTCTTC	CASSPQRGLNEQFF
TRBV10-3	TRBJ1-1	NA	NA	TGTGCCATCAGCGGACACCGGAACACTGAAGCTTTCTTT	CAISGHRNTEAFF
TRBV19	TRBJ1-1	NA	NA	TGTGCCAGTAGTATGGGAGGGATGAACACTGAAGCTTTCTTT	CASSMGGMNTEAFF
TRBV4-3	TRBJ1-6	NA	NA	TGCGCCAGCAGCCAAGCGCCTCTAGGACAGACCAATTCACCCCTCCACTTT	CASSQAPLGQTNSPLHF
TRBV9	TRBJ2-5	TRBD1	few	TGTGCCAGCAGCGTAGGGGGACAGATCCAAGAGACCCAGTACTTC	CASSVGGQIQETQYF
TRBV4-3	TRBJ2-7	TRBD2	few	TGCGCCAGCAGCCAAGACAGCCTAGGGAGGGGCGAGCAGTACTTC	CASSQDSLGRGEQYF
TRBV20-1	TRBJ1-2	NA	few	TGCAGTGCTAGGGTGGGAGGTGGCTACACCTTC	CSARVGGGYTF
TRBV28	TRBJ1-2	NA	NA	TGTGCCAGCAGGCCCCACGGCGGACAGAACTATGGCTACACCTTC	CASRPHGGQNYGYTF
TRBV7-2	TRBJ1-5	NA	NA	TGTGCCAGCAGCCCACACAGGGTCGGGCAGCCCCAGCATTTT	CASSPHRVGQPQHF
TRBV4-1	TRBJ2-1	TRBD2	NA	TGCGCCAGCAGCCTGGGACTAGGGACCTACAATGAGCAGTTCTTC	CASSLGLGTYNEQFF
TRBV18	TRBJ1-2	NA	NA	TGTGCCAGCTCACCGGACCTGACAGATCACTATGGCTACACCTTC	CASSPDLTDHYGYTF
TRBV29-1	TRBJ1-1	NA	few	TGCAGCCTAGATAGGACTGAAGCTTTCTTT	CSLDRTEAFF
TRBV27	TRBJ2-5	TRBD1	NA	TGTGCCAGCAGTCCCCCTAGACAGGGCAGCGAAGAGACCCAGTACTTC	CASSPPRQGSEETQYF
TRBV19	TRBJ2-7	NA	few	TGTGCCACCCGGGACTTCTACGAGCAGTACTTC	CATRDFYEQYF
TRBV28	TRBJ2-1	TRBD2	NA	TGTGCCAGCAGTTCGGGAACTAGCGGCTCCTACAATGAGCAGTTCTTC	CASSSGTSGSYNEQFF
TRBV5-6	TRBJ1-2	TRBD1	NA	TGTGCCAGCAGCAGCCGGGACAGGATCCATGGCTACACCTTC	CASSSRDRIHGYTF
TRBV19	TRBJ2-1	NA	few	TGTGCCAGTAGTATAGATGGCGGCAGCTCCTACAATGAGCAGTTCTTC	CASSIDGGSSYNEQFF
TRBV23-1	TRBJ2-5	TRBD1	NA	TGCGCCTGGGACAGGGTACGAGAGACCCAGTACTTC	CAWDRVRETQYF
TRBV9	TRBJ2-7	TRBD2	few	TGTGCCAGCAGCCCTCGGACTAGCTTCGCCGAGCAGTACTTC	CASSPRTSFAEQYF
TRBV4-2	TRBJ2-7	NA	few	TGTGCCAGCAGCCAAGATCCCCGCGAAAGCGAGCAGTACTTC	CASSQDPRESEQYF
TRBV7-9	TRBJ2-7	NA	few	TGTGCCAGCAGCTGGGAGGCCGGCTACGAGCAGTACTTC	CASSWEAGYEQYF
TRBV5-1	TRBJ2-1	NA	few	TGCGCCAGCAGGCACAGGGATGAGCAGTTCTTC	CASRHRDEQFF